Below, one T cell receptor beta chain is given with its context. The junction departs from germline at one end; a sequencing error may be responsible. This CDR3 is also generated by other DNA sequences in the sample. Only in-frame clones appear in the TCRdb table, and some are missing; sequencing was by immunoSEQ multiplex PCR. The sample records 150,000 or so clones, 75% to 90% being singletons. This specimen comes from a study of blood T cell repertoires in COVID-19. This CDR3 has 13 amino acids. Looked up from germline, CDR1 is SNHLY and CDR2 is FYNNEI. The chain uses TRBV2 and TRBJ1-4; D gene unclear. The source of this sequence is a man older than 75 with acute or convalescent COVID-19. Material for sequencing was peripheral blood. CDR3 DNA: TGCGCCAGTGTAGGCGCCTACCGGGGAAAACTGTTTTTT. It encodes CASVGAYRGKLFF.